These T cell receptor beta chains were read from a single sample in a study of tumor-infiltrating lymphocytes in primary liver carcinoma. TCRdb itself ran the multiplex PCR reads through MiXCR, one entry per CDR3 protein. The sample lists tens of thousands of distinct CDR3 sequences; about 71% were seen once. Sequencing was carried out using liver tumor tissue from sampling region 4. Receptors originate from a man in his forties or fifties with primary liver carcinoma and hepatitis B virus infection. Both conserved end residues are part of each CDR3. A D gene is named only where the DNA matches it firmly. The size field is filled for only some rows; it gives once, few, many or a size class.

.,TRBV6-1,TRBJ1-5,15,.,TGTGCCAGCAACCGGAAAGCTGATAGCAATCAGCCCCAGCATTTT,CASNRKADSNQPQHF
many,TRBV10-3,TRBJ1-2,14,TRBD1,TGTGCCATCGGCACAGGGGGATCAGGGGGTGGCTACACCTTC,CAIGTGGSGGGYTF
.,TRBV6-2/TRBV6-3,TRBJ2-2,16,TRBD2,TGTGCCAGCAGTCCTAGCGGGAGTCGGAACACCGTGGAGCTGTTTTTC,CASSPSGSRNTVELFF
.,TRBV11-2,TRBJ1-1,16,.,TGTGCGAGCAGCCGAGGTAGGGCAGGAGTCTTCACAGAAGCTTACTTT,CASSRGRAGVFTEAYF
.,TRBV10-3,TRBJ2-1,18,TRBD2,TGTGCCATCAGTCGACTAGCGAGTGGACCCAGTCCCTACAATGAGCAGTTCTTC,CAISRLASGPSPYNEQFF
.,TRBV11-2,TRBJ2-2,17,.,TGTGTCAGCAGCTTAGAATTAGGAGGGGAGAGCACCGGGGAGCTGTTTTTT,CVSSLELGGESTGELFF
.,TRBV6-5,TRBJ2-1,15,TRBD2,TGTGCCAGCGCCAGCGGGAGGCTTGGATGTAATGAGCAGTTCTTC,CASASGRLGCNEQFF
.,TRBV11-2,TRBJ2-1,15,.,TGTGCCAGCAGCCCCCAGCGAGAGGGAATGAGTGAGCAGTTCTTC,CASSPQREGMSEQFF
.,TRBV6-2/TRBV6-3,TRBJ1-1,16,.,TGTGCCAGCAGTTACTCACCTTACAGGGTGGGGACTGAAGCTTTCTTT,CASSYSPYRVGTEAFF
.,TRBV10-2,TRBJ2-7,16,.,TGTGCCAGCAGTGAGTCGGCCTCTCGGACAAGGGGCGAGCAGTACTTC,CASSESASRTRGEQYF
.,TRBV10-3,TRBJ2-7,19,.,TGTGCCATCACCAAACGATCGGGATTAGCGGTATGGTTCTCCTACGAGCAGTACTTC,CAITKRSGLAVWFSYEQYF
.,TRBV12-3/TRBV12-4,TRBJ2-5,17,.,TGTGTCAGCAGTTCACCAAGGCCGGGACCTCACAAAGGGACCCAGTACTTC,CVSSSPRPGPHKGTQYF
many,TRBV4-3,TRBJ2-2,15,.,TGCGCCAGCAGCCAAGGACAGGTGGAAACCGGGGAGCTGTTTTTT,CASSQGQVETGELFF
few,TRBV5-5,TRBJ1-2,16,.,TGTGCCAGCAGCCTTATAGTGTACAAAGCTAACTATGGCTACACCTTC,CASSLIVYKANYGYTF
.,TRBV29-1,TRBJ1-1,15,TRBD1,TGCAGCGGGTCAGGGGGTTGGGTAATGAACACTGAAGCTTTCTTT,CSGSGGWVMNTEAFF
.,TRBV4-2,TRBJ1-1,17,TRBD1,TGTGCCAGCAGCTATGAGTACGGACAGGGTTTTTGTACTGAAGCTTTCTTT,CASSYEYGQGFCTEAFF
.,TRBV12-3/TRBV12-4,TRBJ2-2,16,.,TGTGCCAGCAGTTTAGTGCTAACGGGAGTTTTCGGGGAGCTGTTTTTC,CASSLVLTGVFGELFF
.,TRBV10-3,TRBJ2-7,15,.,TGTGCCATTAGTGAGATCAGGTCAAGGACTTACGAGCAGTACTTC,CAISEIRSRTYEQYF
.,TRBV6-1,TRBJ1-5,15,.,TGTGCCAGGAATCGGGACCCCAATAGGAATCAGCCCCAGCATTTT,CARNRDPNRNQPQHF
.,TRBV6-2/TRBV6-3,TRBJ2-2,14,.,TGTGCCAGCAGTTACTCTGGGTCCCCCGGGGAGCTGGTCTTT,CASSYSGSPGELVF
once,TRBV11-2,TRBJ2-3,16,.,TGTGCCAGCAGCTTAGCTAAGGACAGTCACACAGATACGCAGTATTTT,CASSLAKDSHTDTQYF
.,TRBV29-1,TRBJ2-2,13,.,TGCAGTGCGTGGCGGGTAAACACCGGGGAGCTGTTTTTT,CSAWRVNTGELFF
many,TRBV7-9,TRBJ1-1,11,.,TGTGCCAGCAGCTCACTTATCGAAGCTTTCTTT,CASSSLIEAFF
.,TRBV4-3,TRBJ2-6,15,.,TGCGCCAGCAGCCAGGGGACACCTGGGGCCAACGTCCTGACTTTC,CASSQGTPGANVLTF
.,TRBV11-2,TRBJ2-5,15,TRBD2,TGTGCCAGCCCGCAAACGATCGGGGAGGGAGAGACCCAGTACTTC,CASPQTIGEGETQYF
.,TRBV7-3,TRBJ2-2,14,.,TGTGCCAGCAGCTTATACCAGGGAAGCGGGGAGCTGTTTTTT,CASSLYQGSGELFF
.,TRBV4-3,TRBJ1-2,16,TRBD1,TGCGCCAGCAGCCGGAAAACAGGACAGGGAAACTATGACTGCACCTTC,CASSRKTGQGNYDCTF
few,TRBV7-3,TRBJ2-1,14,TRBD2,TGTGCCAGCGGCTCATCACTAGCGAACTATGAGCAGTTCTTC,CASGSSLANYEQFF
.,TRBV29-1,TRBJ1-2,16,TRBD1,TGCAGCGTTGAAATAAGTCAGGGGGACAGGGGCTATGGCTACACCTTC,CSVEISQGDRGYGYTF
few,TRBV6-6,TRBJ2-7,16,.,TGTGCCAGCAGTTACGGGTTGGGGGGCCTAGGCGACGAGCAGTACTTC,CASSYGLGGLGDEQYF
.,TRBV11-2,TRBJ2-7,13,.,TGTGCCTGCAGCTTTGCGGGCACCTACGAGCAGTATTTC,CACSFAGTYEQYF
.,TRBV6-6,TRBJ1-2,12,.,TGTGCCATATACTTCGGGTCATATGGCTACACCTTC,CAIYFGSYGYTF
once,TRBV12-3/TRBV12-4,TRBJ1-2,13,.,TGTGTCAGCAGTTATACATTGAACTATGGCTACACCTTC,CVSSYTLNYGYTF
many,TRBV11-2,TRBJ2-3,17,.,TGTACCAGCAGCTTAGATCCGGGGGAGACTAGCACAGATACGCAGTATTTT,CTSSLDPGETSTDTQYF
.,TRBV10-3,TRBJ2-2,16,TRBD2,TGTGCCACCTCGATAGCGGGAGAAGGAATCAACGGGGAGCTGTTTTTT,CATSIAGEGINGELFF
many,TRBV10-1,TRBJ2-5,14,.,TGCGCCAGCAGCCATACTAGGGCGGGAGAGACCCAGTACTTC,CASSHTRAGETQYF
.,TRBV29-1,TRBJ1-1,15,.,TGCAGTGTTCAGGCGGGGTGGGGAACGAACACTGAAGCTTTCTTT,CSVQAGWGTNTEAFF
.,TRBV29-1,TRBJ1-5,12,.,TGCAGCGTTGAAGGAGACAATCAGCCCAAACATTTT,CSVEGDNQPKHF
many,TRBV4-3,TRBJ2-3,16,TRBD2,TGCGCCAGCAGCCAGGGGACTAGCGGGACCACAGATACGCAGTATTTT,CASSQGTSGTTDTQYF
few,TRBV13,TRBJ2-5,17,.,TGTGCCAGCAGCTTGAGGGGGGTGGGCGGGGGTCAAGAGACCCAGTACTTC,CASSLRGVGGGQETQYF
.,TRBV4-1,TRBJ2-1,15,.,TGCGCCAGCGGGGCGGACGGCAGCTCCTACAATGAGCAATCCTTC,CASGADGSSYNEQSF
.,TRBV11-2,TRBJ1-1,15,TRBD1,TGTGCCAACAGCGCCAGGGCAGGGGGTCCTGCTGAAGCTTTCTTT,CANSARAGGPAEAFF
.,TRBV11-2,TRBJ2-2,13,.,TGTGTCAGTAGCCAAGGTGTGGCCGGGGAGCTGTTTTTT,CVSSQGVAGELFF
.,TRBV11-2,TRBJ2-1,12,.,TGTGCCTGTAGCGTCAATTACAATGACCAGTTCTTC,CACSVNYNDQFF